This TCR beta chain was captured by sequencing in a study of regulatory T cells in long-lasting Graves disease. Germline V gene data show CDR1 as SGDLS and CDR2 as YYNGEE. V was shortened by 6 bases and J by 0 bases, with 15 bases between the two germline ends. The CDR3 contains 16 residues. CDR3 regions were amplified by Arm-PCR using iRepertoire HTBI primers to build TCR beta libraries. TCRdb fed the multiplex PCR reads into MiXCR, producing one record per CDR3 protein. Altogether a few hundred thousand distinct CDR3 sequences are present, 12% being singletons, with the ten largest covering approximately 17%. Time point here: newly diagnosed GD, antithyroid drugs for less than 3 months. Preparation of the TCR library used RNA extracted from PBMCs. The same sample was also studied in work on T cells in Graves' hyperthyroidism and ophthalmopathy.

This sequence joins TRBV9 and TRBJ2-2, with D perhaps TRBD1 (6 bases). The sample in question was peripheral blood mononuclear cells (PBMCs), obtained at new diagnosis, from a patient treated with antithyroid drugs. This clonotype originated in a woman under 30 with Graves disease. In nucleotides, the CDR3 is TGTGCCAGCACCCTAGTCCCAGGGGCGAACACCGGGGAGCTGTTTTTT. It yields the protein CASTLVPGANTGELFF.